The clone carrying this T cell receptor (beta chain) appeared a few times. The sample comes from a study of response to subunit inactivated influenza vaccine. This CDR3 has 15 residues. The germline V and J ends were trimmed by 3 bases and 1 base, with 12 bases remaining between them. TCRdb called the RT-PCR reads again in MiXCR, with one record for every CDR3 protein. The sample has hundreds of thousands of distinct CDR3 sequences, 15% to 17% seen once. Sequences were derived from PBMCs from blood, sampled 12 days after vaccination. This TCR was recovered from a man aged 45-60 years who received an inactivated influenza vaccine. This rearrangement joins TRBV12-3 or TRBV12-4 to TRBJ2-5, with D possibly matching TRBD2 (6 bases). CDR3 in DNA: TGTGCCAGCAGTTTCCCCGCCGGGGGCCAAGAGACCCAGTACTTC. It translates to CASSFPAGGQETQYF.